This T cell receptor beta chain derives from a study of blood T cell repertoires in COVID-19. The length of the CDR3 is 14 residues. CDR1 is MNHEY and CDR2 is SVGAGI in the germline V gene. Trimming shortened V by 6 bases and J by 1 base, and 12 bases separated the two germline ends. Per the original data handling: Scientists estimated how many nucleated cells there were by amplifying reference gene primers. Assay: immunoSEQ multiplex PCR; the TCRdb copy retains only in-frame clones and omits some. V, J and clone size are taken as reported in that table, and D and trimming were inferred from the DNA itself. The sample lists hundreds of thousands of clones, roughly 89% occurring once. The participants were between roughly 18 and 89 years old and came from roughly 24 US areas. Participants reported their clinical history, and cohort assignment relied on those reports.

The chain couples TRBV6-5 to TRBJ1-1; D might be TRBD1 (6 bases). Sequenced input: PBMCs or T cells enriched from blood (not recorded which). This TCR came from a man aged 25-45 years who had been exposed to COVID-19. CDR3 DNA: TGTGCCAGCAGATTCCGGGACACGAACACTGAAGCTTTCTTT. It codes for CASRFRDTNTEAFF.